The 19 T cell receptor beta chains below all came from one sample that was sequenced in a study of T cell clonotyping in hematopoietic cell transplantation. The table came from immunoSEQ multiplex PCR; TCRdb's copy has only in-frame clones and leaves some out. The table has about 18,000 clones, approximately 91% seen once; the top ten hold 5% to 6.5%. Sequences were obtained from peripheral blood mononuclear cells. The receptors were gathered from a man aged 40-55 years in good health. Some clones in this sample may be carry-over from other donors' samples.

This chain links TRBV14 with TRBJ2-1, with TRBD2 identical over 7 bases. The germline CDR1 and CDR2 sequences are SGHDN and FVKESK. The CDR3 runs 14 residues. V lost 3 bases, J lost 6 bases, and 5 bases stayed unmatched. CDR3 region: CASSQPGLRNEQFF. CDR3 in DNA: TGTGCCAGCAGCCAGCCGGGACTACGCAATGAGCAGTTCTTC.

This clone was counted a single time. The V gene is TRBV6-1, the J gene TRBJ2-3; perhaps D is TRBD1 or TRBD2 (6 bases each). Germline V gene sequence: CDR1 MNHNS, CDR2 SASEGT. The CDR3 runs 15 residues. V dropped 4 bases and J dropped 0 bases, with 11 bases sitting between them. CDR3 loop: CASSAGGTSTDTQYF. CDR3 coding DNA: TGTGCCAGCAGTGCCGGGGGCACTAGCACAGATACGCAGTATTTT.

J is TRBJ2-7 and V is TRBV5-1, with D uncertain. This CDR3 contains 11 residues. V dropped 5 bases and J dropped 5 bases, with 8 bases sitting between them. In germline, CDR1 is SGHRS, CDR2 YFSETQ. The DNA for the CDR3 is TGCGCCAGCAGGAACGAGAACGAGCAGTACTTC. As protein: CASRNENEQYF.

The chain is built from TRBV30 and TRBJ1-2; a possible D gene is TRBD1 (5 bases). Looked up from germline, CDR1 is GTSNPN and CDR2 is SVGIG (reference sequence). Trimming removed 2 bases from V and 5 bases from J, with 21 bases in between. The CDR3 consists of 16 residues. CDR3 residues: CAWSLPQGHGRYGYTF. CDR3 bases: TGTGCCTGGAGTTTACCTCAAGGACACGGTCGATATGGCTACACCTTC.

The J gene is TRBJ1-2, the V gene TRBV30; possibly TRBD1 for D (5 bases). Germline V gene lookup returns CDR1 GTSNPN and CDR2 SVGIG (reference sequence). The CDR3 loop spans 13 amino acids. Deletions cut 6 bases from V and 8 bases from J, with 19 bases between. The CDR3 loop is CACPFLRTPGYTF. The CDR3 nucleotides are TGTGCCTGCCCATTTCTCAGGACACCAGGCTACACCTTC.

V gene TRBV5-8 combines with J gene TRBJ2-7; 9 bases align to TRBD1. The CDR3 runs 15 residues. CDR1 SGHTS and CDR2 YDEGEE come from the germline V gene. With 9 bases clipped from V and 3 bases from J, the junction kept 13 bases outside the gene matches. CDR3 amino acids: CANLPPGQGYYEQYF. In DNA, the CDR3 is TGTGCCAACCTACCGCCCGGACAGGGGTACTACGAGCAGTACTTC.

The CDR3 DNA is TGTGCCAGCACCCAACGTCTCCCCCAAGCGAACTATGGCTACACCTTC. It encodes CASTQRLPQANYGYTF. The chain links TRBV7-9 to TRBJ1-2; the D is unclear. The V end was cut by 7 bases, the J end by 2 bases, with 20 bases between. The germline gives CDR1 SEHNR, CDR2 FQNEAQ (reference sequence). CDR3 length: 16 amino acids.

This clone was picked up one time. The chain recombines TRBV29-1 with TRBJ2-7, with D perhaps matching TRBD1 or TRBD2 (7 bases each). Per the germline V gene, CDR1 is SQVTM and CDR2 is ANQGSEA. V lost 4 bases, J lost 4 bases, and 14 bases lay in between. The CDR3 has 13 amino acids. In nucleotides, the CDR3 is TGCAGCGTTGGGGGGGGACAGAGATACGAGCAGTACTTC. Its protein is CSVGGGQRYEQYF.

This chain links TRBV29-1 with TRBJ1-2, with D unclear. The germline V and J ends were trimmed by 6 bases and 6 bases, with 11 bases remaining between them. The CDR3 is 11 residues long. In germline, CDR1 is SQVTM, CDR2 ANQGSEA. The DNA of the CDR3 is TGCAGCGTGCAGTGGATTGATGGCTACACCTTC. Translating gives CSVQWIDGYTF.

The chain joins TRBV25-1 to TRBJ1-4; D remains unclear. The CDR3 has 14 amino acids. V was clipped by 0 bases and J by 8 bases, with 10 bases between them. CDR1 and CDR2 from the germline V gene are MGHDK and SYGVNS. The CDR3 DNA follows: TGTGCCAGCAGTGAATACTTGGGTCACGAAAAACTGTTTTTT. Protein product: CASSEYLGHEKLFF.

This clone showed up just once. One junction end does not reproduce the germline sequence, and a read error may be involved. The chain is built from TRBV7-7 and TRBJ2-6, with TRBD1 as a possible D gene (5 bases). This CDR3 is 17 amino acids long. The germline gives CDR1 SSHAT, CDR2 FNYEAQ (reference sequence). DNA for the CDR3: TGTGCTAGCAGCTTAGCTTTAGGACACTCTGGGGCCAACGTCCTGACTTTC. Protein: CASSLALGHSGANVLTF.

The chain is built from TRBV7-7 and TRBJ2-5; D may be TRBD1 (6 bases). CDR1 is SSHAT and CDR2 is FNYEAQ in the germline V gene (reference sequence). Trimming pared 5 bases from V and 7 bases from J, leaving 23 bases between. The CDR3 covers 16 residues. Here the CDR3 reads CASSPQPGHRVGTQYF. The CDR3 nucleotides read TGTGCCAGCAGCCCCCAACCGGGACATAGGGTCGGGACCCAGTACTTC.

V and J are TRBV11-2 and TRBJ2-1; D perhaps matches TRBD1 (5 bases). The length of the CDR3 is 18 residues. Germline CDR1 reads SGHAT; CDR2 reads FQNNGV. The V end lost 5 bases, the J end lost 3 bases, and 23 bases lay between the germline ends. The CDR3 protein is CASSRNPTGVTFYNEQFF. The CDR3 coding sequence is TGTGCCAGCAGCCGGAACCCCACAGGCGTCACCTTCTACAATGAGCAGTTCTTC.

The chain links TRBV4-2 to TRBJ1-1, with D unclear. This CDR3 comprises 14 residues. The V end lost 3 bases, the J end lost 0 bases, and 8 bases lay between the germline ends. Germline values: CDR1 LGHNA, CDR2 YNFKEQ. CDR3 in amino acids: CASSQRLLNTEAFF. DNA of the CDR3: TGTGCCAGCAGCCAGAGACTCCTGAACACTGAAGCTTTCTTT.

The rearrangement uses TRBV2 and TRBJ2-7; 8 bases fit TRBD1. Trimming at V came to 3 bases and at J to 2 bases, leaving 9 bases not matched to a gene. Germline CDR1 SNHLY, CDR2 FYNNEI. CDR3 size: 16 residues. As DNA, the CDR3 is TGTGCCAGCAGTGATCATCGGGGACAGGCTACCTACGAGCAGTACTTC. Amino acids: CASSDHRGQATYEQYF. Together with reference TRBV2 and TRBJ2-7, the CDR3 gives the full variable domain: EPEVTQTPSHQVTQMGQEVILRCVPISNHLYFYWYRQILGQKVEFLVSFYNNEISEKSEIFDDQFSVERPDGSNFTLKIRSTKLEDSAMYFCASSDHRGQATYEQYFGPGTRLTVT.

This chain uses TRBV6-5 with TRBJ2-7; D may match TRBD1 or TRBD2 (5 bases each). The CDR3 runs to 13 residues. Per the germline V gene, CDR1 is MNHEY and CDR2 is SVGAGI. The V gene lost 6 bases and the J gene lost 2 bases, with 11 bases spanning the gap. The DNA for the CDR3 is TGTGCCAGCAGCCCGGGACCTACCTACGAGCAGTACTTC. The encoded protein is CASSPGPTYEQYF.

V usage is TRBV11-2 and J usage is TRBJ1-1; tentatively, D is TRBD1 (5 bases). CDR3 length: 15 amino acids. CDR1 is SGHAT, CDR2 FQNNGV, per germline. With 5 bases removed from V and 9 bases from J, the gap between germline ends came to 22 bases. This CDR3 is CASSPDTGRSEKAFF. Here the CDR3 DNA reads TGTGCCAGCAGCCCTGATACGGGACGATCAGAAAAAGCTTTCTTT. The full variable domain, its missing parts supplied by reference TRBV11-2 and TRBJ1-1, is EAGVAQSPRYKIIEKRQSVAFWCNPISGHATLYWYQQILGQGPKLLIQFQNNGVVDDSQLPKDRFSAERLKGVDSTLKIQPAKLEDSAVYLCASSPDTGRSEKAFFGQGTRLTVV.

The chain carries TRBV28 and TRBJ2-5; 14 bases agree with TRBD2. The CDR3 loop spans 17 amino acids. J was trimmed by 4 bases and V by 5 bases; bases with no gene match: 9. Germline V gene sequence: CDR1 MDHEN, CDR2 SYDVKM. CDR3 residues: CASSRGLAGARGETQYF. Here the CDR3 DNA reads TGTGCCAGCAGTCGGGGACTAGCGGGAGCTCGGGGAGAGACCCAGTACTTC.

The V call is TRBV7-8, the J call TRBJ1-6; D possibly corresponds to TRBD1 (6 bases). Germline CDR1 and CDR2: SGHVS and FQNEAQ. Trimming stripped 5 bases from V and 5 bases from J, with 10 bases between. The CDR3 runs 14 residues. The CDR3 nucleotides are TGTGCCAGCAGCCTCGCAGGGGATAATTCACCCCTCCACTTT. Translated, it gives CASSLAGDNSPLHF.